This T cell receptor (beta chain) was captured by sequencing in a study of T-cell memory formation after mild COVID-19. About the study: The study found TCR clusters largely donor specific.

The CDR3 loop spans 12 amino acids. Per the germline V gene, CDR1 is SNHLY and CDR2 is FYNNEI. Trimming removed 6 bases at V and 4 bases at J, with 10 bases between. MiXCR, run by TCRdb on the 5' RACE reads, gives a single entry per CDR3 protein. Among 250,000 or so distinct CDR3 sequences listed, around 10% were seen once. This receptor was obtained from a man younger than 30 who had mild COVID-19 (a few samples of this study predate the infection). Cell type and time point are not known. Material: PBMCs or a T cell subset sorted from them (not recorded which). The V call is TRBV2, the J call TRBJ2-7, with D perhaps assigned TRBD1 or TRBD2 (5 bases each). CDR3 bases: TGTGCCAGCAGGGGGACGCGGTACGAGCAGTACTTC. This gives the protein CASRGTRYEQYF.